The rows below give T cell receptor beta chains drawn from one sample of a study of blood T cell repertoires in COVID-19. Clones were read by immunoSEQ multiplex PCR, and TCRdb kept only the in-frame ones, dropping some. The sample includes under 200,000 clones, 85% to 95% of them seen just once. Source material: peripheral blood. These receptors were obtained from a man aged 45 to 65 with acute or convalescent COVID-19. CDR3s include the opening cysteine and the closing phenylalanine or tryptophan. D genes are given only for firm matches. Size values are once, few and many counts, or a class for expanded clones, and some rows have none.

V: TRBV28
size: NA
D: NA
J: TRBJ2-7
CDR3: CASSLPGARYEQYF
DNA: TGTGCCAGCAGTTTGCCAGGGGCTCGCTACGAGCAGTACTTC

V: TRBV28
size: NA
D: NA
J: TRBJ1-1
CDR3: CASSLSPGNTEAFF
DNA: TGTGCCAGCAGTTTATCACCGGGGAACACTGAAGCTTTCTTT

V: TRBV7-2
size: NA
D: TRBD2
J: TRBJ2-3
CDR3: CASSTASGRSTDTQYF
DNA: TGTGCCAGCAGCACAGCTAGCGGAAGAAGCACAGATACGCAGTATTTT

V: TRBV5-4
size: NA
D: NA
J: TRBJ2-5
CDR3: CASSVGARRETQYF
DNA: TGTGCCAGCAGCGTAGGGGCCCGGCGGGAGACCCAGTACTTC

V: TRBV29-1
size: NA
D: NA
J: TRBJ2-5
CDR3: CSVLGRETQYF
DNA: TGCAGCGTTTTGGGGCGGGAGACCCAGTACTTC

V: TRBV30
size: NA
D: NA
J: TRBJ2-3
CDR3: CAWSGQITDTQYF
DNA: TGTGCCTGGAGCGGACAGATAACAGATACGCAGTATTTT

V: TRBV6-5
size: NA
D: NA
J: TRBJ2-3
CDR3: CATRRDTPSTDTQYF
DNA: TGTGCCACCAGAAGGGACACACCTAGCACAGATACGCAGTATTTT

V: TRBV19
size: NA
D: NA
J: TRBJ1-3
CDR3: CASTARGAGRNTIYF
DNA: TGTGCCAGTACCGCCCGGGGGGCGGGTAGAAACACCATATATTTT

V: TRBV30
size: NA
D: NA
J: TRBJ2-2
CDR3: CAWRRYTGELFF
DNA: TGTGCCTGGCGGAGGTACACCGGGGAGCTGTTTTTT

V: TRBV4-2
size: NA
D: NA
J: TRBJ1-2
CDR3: CASSRVGEGYGYTF
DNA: TGTGCCAGCAGCCGGGTCGGTGAGGGCTATGGCTACACCTTC

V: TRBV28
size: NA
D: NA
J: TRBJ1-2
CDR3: CASRSIPGGAFGYTF
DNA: TGTGCCAGCAGGAGTATTCCGGGGGGCGCGTTTGGCTACACCTTC

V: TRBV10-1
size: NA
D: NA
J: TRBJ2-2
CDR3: CASSVNRGGTGELFF
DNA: TGCGCCAGCAGTGTGAACAGGGGAGGCACCGGGGAGCTGTTTTTT

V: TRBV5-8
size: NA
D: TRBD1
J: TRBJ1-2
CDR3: CASSPPGQVYGYTF
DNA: TGTGCCAGCAGCCCGCCGGGACAGGTATATGGCTACACCTTC

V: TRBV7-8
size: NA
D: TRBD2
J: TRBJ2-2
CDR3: CASSLRGGAAGELFF
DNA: TGTGCCAGCAGCCTTCGCGGGGGGGCCGCCGGGGAGCTGTTTTTT

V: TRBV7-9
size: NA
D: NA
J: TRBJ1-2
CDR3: CASSFTESYGYTF
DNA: TGTGCCAGCAGCTTTACAGAGAGCTATGGCTACACCTTC

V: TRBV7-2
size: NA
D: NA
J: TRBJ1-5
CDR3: CASSLGHYNQPQHF
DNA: TGTGCCAGCAGCTTAGGCCACTACAATCAGCCCCAGCATTTT

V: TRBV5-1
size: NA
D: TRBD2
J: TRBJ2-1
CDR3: CASSVGLAGVGEQFF
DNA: TGCGCCAGCAGCGTCGGACTAGCGGGAGTAGGTGAGCAGTTCTTC

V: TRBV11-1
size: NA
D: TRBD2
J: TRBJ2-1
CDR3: CASSTPSGGNYNEQFF
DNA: TGTGCCAGCAGCACACCTAGCGGGGGGAACTACAATGAGCAGTTCTTC

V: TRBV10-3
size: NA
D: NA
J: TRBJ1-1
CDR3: CAISVRQMNTEAFF
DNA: TGTGCCATCAGTGTTCGACAGATGAACACTGAAGCTTTCTTT

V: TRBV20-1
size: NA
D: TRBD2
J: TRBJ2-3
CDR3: CSASGIAGAGDTQYF
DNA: TGCAGTGCTAGTGGAATAGCGGGAGCGGGGGATACGCAGTATTTT

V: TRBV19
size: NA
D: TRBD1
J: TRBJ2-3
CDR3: CASQDSRGRADTQYF
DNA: TGTGCCAGCCAAGATTCCAGGGGGCGGGCAGATACGCAGTATTTT

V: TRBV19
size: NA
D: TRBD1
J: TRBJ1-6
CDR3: CASGQGNSPLHF
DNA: TGTGCCAGTGGACAGGGTAATTCACCCCTCCACTTT

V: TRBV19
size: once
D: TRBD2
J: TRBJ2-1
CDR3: CASSILAGVGNEQFF
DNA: TGTGCCAGTAGTATACTAGCGGGAGTAGGGAATGAGCAGTTCTTC

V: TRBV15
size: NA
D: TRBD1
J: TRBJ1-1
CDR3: CATSRDHRGSTEAFF
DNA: TGTGCCACCAGCAGAGATCACAGGGGTAGCACTGAAGCTTTCTTT

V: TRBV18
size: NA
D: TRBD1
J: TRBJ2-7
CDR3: CASSRTGLNRYEQYF
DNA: TGTGCCAGCTCAAGGACAGGTCTAAATCGGTACGAGCAGTACTTC

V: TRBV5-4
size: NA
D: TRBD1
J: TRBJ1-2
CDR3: CASSWGQGAGDGYTF
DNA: TGTGCCAGCAGCTGGGGACAGGGGGCAGGGGATGGCTACACCTTC

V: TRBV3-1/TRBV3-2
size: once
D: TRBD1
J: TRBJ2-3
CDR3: CATRDSPTDTQYF
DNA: TGTGCCACTCGGGACAGCCCCACAGATACGCAGTATTTT

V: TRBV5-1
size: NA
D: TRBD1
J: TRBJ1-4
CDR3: CASSPGTGSGGEKLFF
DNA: TGCGCCAGCAGCCCAGGGACAGGGTCCGGAGGTGAAAAACTGTTTTTT

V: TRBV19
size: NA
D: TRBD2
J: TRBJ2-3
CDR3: CASKLAGATTDTQYF
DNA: TGTGCCAGTAAGCTAGCGGGAGCTACCACAGATACGCAGTATTTT

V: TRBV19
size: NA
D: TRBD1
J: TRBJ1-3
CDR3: CASRNRDRGADTIYF
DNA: TGTGCCAGTAGGAACCGGGACAGGGGAGCGGACACCATATATTTT

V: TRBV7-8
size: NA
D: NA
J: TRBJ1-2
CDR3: CASSLTGKGYGYTF
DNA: TGTGCCAGCAGCTTAACAGGGAAGGGGTATGGCTACACCTTC

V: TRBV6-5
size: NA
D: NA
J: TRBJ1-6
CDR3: CASRQGSYNSPLHF
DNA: TGTGCCAGCAGACAGGGCAGCTATAATTCACCCCTCCACTTT

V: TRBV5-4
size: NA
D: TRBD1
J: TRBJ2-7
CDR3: CASSYPYMTPGQGQCEQYF
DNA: TGTGCCAGCAGCTACCCTTATATGACGCCGGGACAGGGACAGTGCGAGCAGTACTTC

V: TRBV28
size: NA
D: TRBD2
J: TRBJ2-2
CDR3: CASSSAWEGFF
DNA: TGTGCCAGCAGTTCCGCCTGGGAGGGGTTTTTT

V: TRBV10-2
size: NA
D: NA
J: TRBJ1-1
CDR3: CASSEIRTDLNTEAFF
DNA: TGCGCCAGCAGTGAGATTAGGACAGACCTGAACACTGAAGCTTTCTTT

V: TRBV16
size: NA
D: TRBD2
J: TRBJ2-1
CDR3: CASSHTTSGAYNEQFF
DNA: TGTGCCAGCAGCCATACGACTAGCGGGGCCTACAATGAGCAGTTCTTC

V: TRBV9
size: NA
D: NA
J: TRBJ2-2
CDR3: CASSVAPGELFF
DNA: TGTGCCAGCAGCGTAGCTCCCGGGGAGCTGTTTTTT

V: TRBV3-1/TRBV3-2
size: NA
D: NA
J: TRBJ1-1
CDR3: CASSQDWRGTEAFF
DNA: TGTGCCAGCAGCCAAGATTGGAGGGGCACTGAAGCTTTCTTT

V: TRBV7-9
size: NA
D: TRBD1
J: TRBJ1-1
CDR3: CASSSDRDTEAFF
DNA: TGTGCCAGCAGCTCGGACAGGGACACTGAAGCTTTCTTT

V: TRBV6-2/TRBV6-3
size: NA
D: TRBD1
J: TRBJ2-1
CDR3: CASSYSSGQKTGEQFF
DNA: TGTGCCAGCAGTTACAGCTCGGGACAGAAAACCGGTGAGCAGTTCTTC

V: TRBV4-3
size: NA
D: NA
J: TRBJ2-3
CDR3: CASSQGIRTGITDTQYF
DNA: TGCGCCAGCAGCCAAGGAATCAGGACGGGAATCACAGATACGCAGTATTTT

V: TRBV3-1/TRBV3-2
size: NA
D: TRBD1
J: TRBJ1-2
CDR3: CASSQDHGTGYGYTF
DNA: TGTGCCAGCAGCCAAGATCATGGGACAGGGTATGGCTACACCTTC

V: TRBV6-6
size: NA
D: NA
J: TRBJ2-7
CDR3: CASSSKERSYEQYF
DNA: TGTGCCAGCAGTTCCAAAGAGAGGTCCTACGAGCAGTACTTC

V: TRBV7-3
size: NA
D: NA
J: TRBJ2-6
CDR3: CASSVGGEAGANVLTF
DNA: TGTGCCAGCAGCGTAGGTGGCGAGGCTGGGGCCAACGTCCTGACTTTC

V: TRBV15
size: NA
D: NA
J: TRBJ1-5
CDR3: CATSRDSSNQPQHF
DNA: TGTGCCACCAGCAGGGACAGTAGCAATCAGCCCCAGCATTTT

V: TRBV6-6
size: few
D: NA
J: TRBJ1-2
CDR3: CASSPQTRGNGYTF
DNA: TGTGCCAGCAGTCCACAGACAAGGGGCAATGGCTACACCTTC

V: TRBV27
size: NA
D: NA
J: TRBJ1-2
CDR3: CASSQTQNYGYTF
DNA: TGTGCCAGCAGCCAAACACAGAACTATGGCTACACCTTC

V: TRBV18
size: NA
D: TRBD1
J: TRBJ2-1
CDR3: CASSPRDRGYNEQFF
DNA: TGTGCCAGCTCACCCCGGGACAGGGGATACAATGAGCAGTTCTTC

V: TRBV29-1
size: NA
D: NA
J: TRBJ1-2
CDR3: CSVEDRDGYTF
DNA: TGCAGCGTTGAAGATCGAGATGGCTACACCTTC

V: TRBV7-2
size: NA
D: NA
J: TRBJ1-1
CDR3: CASSRTGRDTEAFF
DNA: TGTGCCAGCAGCCGTACAGGGAGGGACACTGAAGCTTTCTTT

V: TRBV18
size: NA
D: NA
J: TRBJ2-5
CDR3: CASSPGATSRAPGETQYF
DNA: TGTGCCAGCTCACCAGGTGCCACATCGAGGGCGCCGGGAGAGACCCAGTACTTC

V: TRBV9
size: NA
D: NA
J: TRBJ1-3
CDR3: CASSVGGVNTIYF
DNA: TGTGCCAGCAGCGTAGGAGGAGTAAACACCATATATTTT